This note documents a single T cell receptor beta chain sequence. These data originate in a study of blood T cells in healthy people across ages. Study context: About one barcoded beta molecule per two T cells was captured by template switching.

Healthy Caucasian individuals from Russia aged roughly 6 to 90 served as donors. For the second PCR, which ran for roughly 6 to 12 cycles, a sample-barcoded 5' primer and a J-beta primer mix were used. TCRdb ran MiXCR on the 5' RACE reads and lists one entry per CDR3 protein. The sample shows over 1,200,000 distinct CDR3 sequences, roughly 59% of them seen only once. The material sequenced was blood. This clonotype was obtained from a man between 18 and 35 years old in good health.

The CDR3 loop reads CATSPREAPQHF. In nucleotides, the CDR3 is TGTGCCACCAGCCCCAGGGAAGCTCCCCAGCATTTT. V and J are TRBV15 and TRBJ1-5; tentatively, D is TRBD1 (5 bases). Per germline, CDR1 LNHNV and CDR2 YYDKDF (reference sequence). The CDR3 contains 12 residues. The V and J ends lost 5 bases and 10 bases respectively, with 12 bases between them.